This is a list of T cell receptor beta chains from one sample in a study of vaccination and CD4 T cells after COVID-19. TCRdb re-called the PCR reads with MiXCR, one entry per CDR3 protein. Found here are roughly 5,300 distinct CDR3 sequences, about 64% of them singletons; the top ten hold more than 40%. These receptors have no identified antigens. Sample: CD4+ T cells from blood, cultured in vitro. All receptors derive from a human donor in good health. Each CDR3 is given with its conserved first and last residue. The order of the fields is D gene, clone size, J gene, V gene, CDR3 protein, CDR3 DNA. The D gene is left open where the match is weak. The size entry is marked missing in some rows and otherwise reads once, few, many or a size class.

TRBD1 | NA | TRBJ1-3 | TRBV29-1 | CSVGDRDSGNTIYF | TGCAGCGTTGGAGACAGGGACTCTGGAAACACCATATATTTT
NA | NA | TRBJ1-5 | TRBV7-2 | CASSLFPDGGGQPQHF | TGTGCCAGCAGCTTATTCCCGGACGGAGGGGGGCAGCCCCAGCATTTT
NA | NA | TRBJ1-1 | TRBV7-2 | CASSLYRDAEAFF | TGTGCCAGCAGCCTATACAGGGACGCTGAAGCTTTCTTT
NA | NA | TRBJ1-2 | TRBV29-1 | CSVEDQGRDGYGYTF | TGCAGCGTTGAAGATCAAGGGCGCGACGGCTATGGCTACACCTTC
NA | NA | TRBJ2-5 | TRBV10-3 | CAISEFAGGGETQYF | TGTGCCATCAGTGAGTTCGCAGGGGGGGGAGAGACCCAGTACTTC
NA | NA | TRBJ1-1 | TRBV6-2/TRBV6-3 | CASSYYSFGGTEAFF | TGTGCCAGCAGTTACTACTCTTTCGGGGGCACGGAAGCTTTCTTT
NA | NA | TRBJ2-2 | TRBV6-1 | CASSTRNKALNTGELFF | TGTGCCAGCAGTACCCGAAACAAGGCCTTGAACACCGGGGAGCTGTTTTTT
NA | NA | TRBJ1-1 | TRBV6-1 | CASSRRGTRVSVTEAFF | TGTGCCAGCAGCCGGAGGGGGACCAGGGTGTCCGTTACTGAAGCTTTCTTT
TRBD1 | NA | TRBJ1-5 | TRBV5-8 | CASSLGDSSNQPQHF | TGTGCCAGCAGCTTGGGGGACAGTAGCAATCAGCCCCAGCATTTT
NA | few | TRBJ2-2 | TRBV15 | CATSEGPNGGELFF | TGTGCCACCAGCGAGGGGCCCAACGGCGGGGAGCTGTTTTTT
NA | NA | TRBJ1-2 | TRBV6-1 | CASSPLDGSYGYTF | TGTGCCAGCAGTCCGCTAGACGGGAGCTATGGCTACACCTTC
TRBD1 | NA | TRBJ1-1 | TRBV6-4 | CASSAEGGREAFF | TGTGCCAGCAGTGCGGAAGGGGGCCGAGAAGCTTTCTTT
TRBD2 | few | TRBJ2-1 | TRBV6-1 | CASGLSGGANQNEQFF | TGTGCCAGCGGACTTAGCGGGGGGGCAAATCAGAATGAGCAGTTCTTC
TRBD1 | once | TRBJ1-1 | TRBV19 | CASRPAPGQGAVNTEAFF | TGTGCCAGTAGGCCAGCACCGGGACAGGGGGCGGTGAACACTGAAGCTTTCTTT
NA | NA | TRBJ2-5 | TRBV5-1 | CASSSQGLRETQYF | TGCGCCAGCAGCTCCCAGGGTTTGAGGGAGACCCAGTACTTC
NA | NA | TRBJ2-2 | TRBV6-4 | CASSRTGLFTGELFF | TGTGCCAGCTCTCGGACCGGGTTATTTACCGGGGAGCTGTTTTTT
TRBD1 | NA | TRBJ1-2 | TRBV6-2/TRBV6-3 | CASSAPGQGNYGYTF | TGTGCCAGCAGCGCCCCGGGACAGGGCAACTATGGCTACACCTTC
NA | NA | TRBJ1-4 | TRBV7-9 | CASSTPSHMEKLFF | TGTGCCAGCAGCACCCCAAGTCACATGGAAAAACTGTTTTTT
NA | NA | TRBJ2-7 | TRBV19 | CASRRGYEQYF | TGTGCCAGTAGGAGGGGCTACGAGCAGTACTTC
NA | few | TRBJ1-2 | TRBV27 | CASSLRSGNGGYTF | TGTGCCAGCAGTTTAAGATCCGGGAACGGTGGCTACACCTTC